Listed here are 2 T cell receptor beta chains from one sample, sequenced in a study of blood T cell repertoires in COVID-19. This table comes from immunoSEQ multiplex PCR, and its TCRdb copy is limited to in-frame clones, with some not included. The table includes 150,000 to 200,000 clones, about 81% detected once. Sequencing was performed on peripheral blood. The receptor set was obtained from a human donor in a cohort sampled during active COVID-19.

The chain employs TRBV7-3 and TRBJ2-1; D is unclear. V was trimmed by 0 bases and J by 3 bases, leaving 9 bases between them. Germline-derived CDR1 and CDR2 are SGHTA and FQGTGA. This CDR3 is built from 15 residues. For the CDR3, the DNA is TGTGCCAGCAGCTTAACTACAAATATCTACAATGAGCAGTTCTTC. Translated: CASSLTTNIYNEQFF.

The chain uses TRBV19 and TRBJ2-1; D is unclear. Per germline, CDR1 LNHDA and CDR2 SQIVND (reference sequence). This CDR3 is 16 amino acids long. V lost 0 bases, J lost 0 bases, and 9 bases lay in between. This chain's CDR3 is CASSIDRGSSYNEQFF. CDR3 coding DNA: TGTGCCAGTAGTATAGATCGAGGTAGCTCCTACAATGAGCAGTTCTTC.